The T cell receptor beta chain under discussion was sequenced for a study of T cell responses to AZD1222 COVID-19 vaccine. Study-wide background: Samples with a second dose at about 4 or about 12 weeks were pooled together.

General study points: Donors skewed white British and female; clonal diversity was possibly underestimated. At study baseline, merely six AZD1222 recipients were seropositive.

Germline-derived CDR1 and CDR2 are LGHDT and YNNKEL (reference sequence). With 4 bases removed from V and 0 bases from J, the gap between germline ends came to 7 bases. The CDR3 is 14 residues long. Clones were read by immunoSEQ multiplex PCR, and TCRdb kept only the in-frame ones, dropping some. The table has about 150,000 clones, roughly 92% seen once. Note on this clone: Antigen specificity is unknown.

The sequence was collected from an adult in good health. The genes are TRBV3-1 (or the pseudogene TRBV3-2) and TRBJ1-3; no reliable D call. The input for sequencing was peripheral blood, taken on day 0 of AZD1222 vaccination. The CDR3 DNA sequence: TGTGCCAGCAGCCGGTCGGACTCTGGAAACACCATATATTTT. It specifies CASSRSDSGNTIYF.